Following are 2 T cell receptor beta chains from one sample sequenced in a study of blood T cell repertoires in COVID-19. Sequencing was performed with immunoSEQ multiplex PCR; in TCRdb, only in-frame clones are kept and a portion is missing. The sample has about 46,000 clones; around 83% are singletons. The sample taken for sequencing was peripheral blood. All receptors come from a man aged 60 to 75 with active COVID-19.

The CDR3 nucleotides read TGCGCCAGCATCGGGAAGGTAGGGCGCGAGCAGTACTTC. This translates into CASIGKVGREQYF. The gene calls are TRBV4-1 and TRBJ2-7; tentative D call: TRBD2 (5 bases). The CDR3 has 13 amino acids. CDR1 MGHRA and CDR2 YSYEKL come from the germline V gene. The V gene lost 7 bases and the J gene lost 6 bases, with 16 bases spanning the gap.

The V and J genes are TRBV12-3 or TRBV12-4 and TRBJ1-1, with D tentatively TRBD1 (6 bases). The CDR3 runs 13 residues. V was cut by 3 bases and J by 5 bases, with 10 bases left in between. The CDR3 nucleotides read TGTGCCAGCAGTTTCGGGGGGCGGACTGAAGCTTTCTTT. This encodes CASSFGGRTEAFF.